Sequencing of this T cell receptor beta chain was carried out in a study of long-term antiretroviral therapy in people with HIV. Background on the study: In the earliest collections, sampling predates the 2015 immediate-ART recommendation by about a decade.

This CDR3 comprises 12 residues. Germline V gene sequence: CDR1 MDHEN, CDR2 SYDVKM. Trimming cost V 2 bases and J 8 bases, with 9 bases left between them. To note about this clone: Its specificity is unknown.

Study conclusions and caveats: HIV repertoires covered narrower CDR3 length ranges than controls did. Patients on ART gained diversity, which nonetheless stayed below transplant donor controls.

Run at survey level, the immunoSEQ assay was version v3.0. TCRdb's table, derived via immunoSEQ multiplex PCR, lists solely in-frame clones and lacks some. The sample consists of 20,000 or so clones, around 77% of them appearing once. This receptor was taken from a man aged 50-59 years with HIV. The sample consisted of unsorted PBMCs, taken 2.2 years after starting antiretroviral therapy. This chain joins TRBV28 and TRBJ1-2; D gene uncertain. The CDR3 bases are TGTGCCAGCAGTTTAATAGGGCGAGGCTACACCTTC. It yields the protein CASSLIGRGYTF.